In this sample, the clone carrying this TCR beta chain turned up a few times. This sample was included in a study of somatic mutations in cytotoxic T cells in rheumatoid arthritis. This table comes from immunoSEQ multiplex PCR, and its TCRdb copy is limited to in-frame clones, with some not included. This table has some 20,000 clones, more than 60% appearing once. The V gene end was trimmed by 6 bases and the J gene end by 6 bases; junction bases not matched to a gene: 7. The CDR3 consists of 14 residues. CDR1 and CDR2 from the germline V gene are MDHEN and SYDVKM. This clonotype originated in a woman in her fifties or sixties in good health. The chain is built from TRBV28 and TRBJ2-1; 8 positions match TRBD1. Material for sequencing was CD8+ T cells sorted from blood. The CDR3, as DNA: TGTGCCAGCAGGTCGGACAGGGCTCGCAATGAGCAGTTCTTC. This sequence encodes CASRSDRARNEQFF.